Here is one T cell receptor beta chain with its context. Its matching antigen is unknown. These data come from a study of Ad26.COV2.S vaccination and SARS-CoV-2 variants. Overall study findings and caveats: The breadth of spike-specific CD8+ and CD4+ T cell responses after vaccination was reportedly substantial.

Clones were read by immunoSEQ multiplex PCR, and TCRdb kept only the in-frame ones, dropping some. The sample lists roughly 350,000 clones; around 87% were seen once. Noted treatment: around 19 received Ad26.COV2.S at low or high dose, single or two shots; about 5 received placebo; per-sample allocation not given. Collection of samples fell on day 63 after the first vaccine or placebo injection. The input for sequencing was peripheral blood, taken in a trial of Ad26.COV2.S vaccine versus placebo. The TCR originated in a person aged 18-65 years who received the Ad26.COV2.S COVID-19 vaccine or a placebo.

The DNA of the CDR3 is TGCAGCGTTGGACAGGGGGCCATACCCACAGATACGCAGTATTTT. It translates to CSVGQGAIPTDTQYF. The rearrangement uses TRBV29-1 and TRBJ2-3; TRBD1 agrees at 10 bases. CDR1 SQVTM and CDR2 ANQGSEA come from the germline V gene. The V segment lost 4 bases and the J segment 2 bases; nucleotides outside the gene matches: 6. CDR3 size: 15 residues.